The T cell receptor (beta chain) described here comes from a study of graft-versus-host responses after intestinal transplantation. Study in general: Anti-thymocyte globulin induction, then tacrolimus and steroids for two to four years, went to all recipients. Overall study results and limits: Allografts carried high graft-versus-host to host-versus-graft clonal ratios in patients having graft-donor T cell macrochimerism. GvH clones turned up in recipient marrow; some had shown up first in ileum or blood. Maximum circulating GvH clone levels tracked with early post-transplant HvG decreases.

About this clone itself: Its antigen is as yet unknown.

The germline CDR1 and CDR2 sequences are SNHLY and FYNNEI. The CDR3 contains 15 residues. V was trimmed by 3 bases and J by 0 bases, leaving 10 bases between them. Measured with immunoSEQ multiplex PCR; TCRdb has only the in-frame clones, and not every one. This sample carries tens of thousands of clones, around 83% of them seen once, and the ten largest clones take approximately 18%. The TCR sequence derives from a human donor who received an intestinal transplant. This material consisted of unstimulated CD8+ T cells sorted from spleen or lymph node cells, taken before intestinal transplant. The V call is TRBV2, the J call TRBJ2-3, with D possibly matching TRBD2 (7 bases). CDR3: CASSDRGASTDTQYF. CDR3 nucleotides: TGTGCCAGCAGTGACCGGGGGGCTAGCACAGATACGCAGTATTTT.